This TCR beta chain was identified in a study of beta chain features in type 1 diabetes. For the study at large: Age, gender and cell yields were alike across patients and healthy donors.

CDR1 is MNHEY and CDR2 is SMNVEV in the germline V gene (reference sequence). This CDR3 has 17 residues. The J segment lost 0 bases and the V segment lost 2 bases, leaving 6 bases of the junction unmatched. Expressed TCRB transcripts were sequenced because the isolated RNA had all been reverse transcribed beforehand. Measured with immunoSEQ multiplex PCR; TCRdb has only the in-frame clones, and not every one. The data contain about 270,000 clones, approximately 15% of them seen just once; the ten biggest clones take up about 0.017%. A word on this clone: The antigen remains unidentified.

Study findings and constraints: Sequencing of cDNA might inflate the share of cells that strongly express TCR. PCR, the amplification step, might favor shorter templates, equally in patients and controls. All four CD4+ subsets of Type 1 diabetes patients contained TCRB CDR3s that were moderately but significantly shorter. In the patient group, naive, central memory and Treg TCRB repertoires seemed more alike than in the healthy donor group.

V usage is TRBV27 and J usage is TRBJ2-3; 9 bases fit TRBD2. This clonotype originated in a man under 40 with type 1 diabetes. The sample comprised naive CD4+ T cells from blood. In DNA, the CDR3 is TGTGCCAGCAGTTTACGCGGGAGGGGGACTAGCACAGATACGCAGTATTTT. This translates into CASSLRGRGTSTDTQYF.